This TCR beta chain was observed in a study of shared clonotypes between healthy human individuals. Findings and limits, study-wide: Investigators collected only blood, and repertoires in tissues likely differ. Several donors shared roughly 5% of their naive CD4 clonotypes. Large depth notwithstanding, sorted-subset sequencing proved incomplete by rarefaction.

Clones were sequenced by immunoSEQ multiplex PCR, and TCRdb holds only the in-frame ones, with some missing. The sample consists of some 1,900,000 clones, about 95% of them appearing once. For this clone: Its antigen remains unknown.

Germline CDR1 reads MNHEY; CDR2 reads SMNVEV (reference sequence). CDR3 length: 16 residues. The J segment lost 3 bases and the V segment lost 4 bases, leaving 7 bases of the junction unmatched. The naive CD8 population came from CD45RO-negative cells selected for CCR7, without terminally differentiated effector memory CD45RA+ cells. The rearrangement uses TRBV27 and TRBJ1-1, with TRBD1 matching 11 bases. Sequencing used naive CD8+ T cells sorted from blood. The source is a man between 18 and 29 years old in good health. The CDR3 region is CASSSSWTGGYTEAFF. As DNA, the CDR3 is TGTGCCAGCAGTTCCTCATGGACAGGGGGCTACACTGAAGCTTTCTTT.